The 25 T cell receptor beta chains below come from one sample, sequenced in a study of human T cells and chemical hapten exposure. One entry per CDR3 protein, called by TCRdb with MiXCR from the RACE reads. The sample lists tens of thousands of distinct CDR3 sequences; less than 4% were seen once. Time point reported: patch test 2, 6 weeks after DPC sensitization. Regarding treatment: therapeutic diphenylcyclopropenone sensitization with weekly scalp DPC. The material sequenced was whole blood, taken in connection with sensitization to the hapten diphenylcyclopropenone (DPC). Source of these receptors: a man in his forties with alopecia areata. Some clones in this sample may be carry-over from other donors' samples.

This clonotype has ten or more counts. The CDR3 region is CSASHPGTDNQPQHF. The CDR3 coding sequence is TGCAGTGCTAGCCACCCTGGGACAGACAATCAGCCCCAGCATTTT. The genes are TRBV20-1 and TRBJ1-5, with 7 bases matching TRBD1. Germline V CDR1 and CDR2: DFQATT, SNEGSKA (reference sequence). The J segment lost 3 bases and the V segment lost 3 bases, leaving 8 bases of the junction unmatched. There are 15 residues in the CDR3.

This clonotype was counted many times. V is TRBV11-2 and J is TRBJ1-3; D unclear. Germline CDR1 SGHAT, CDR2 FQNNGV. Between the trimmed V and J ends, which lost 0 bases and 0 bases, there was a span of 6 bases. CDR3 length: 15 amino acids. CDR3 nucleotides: TGTGCCAGCAGCTTAGATCGAAGCTCTGGAAACACCATATATTTT. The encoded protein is CASSLDRSSGNTIYF.

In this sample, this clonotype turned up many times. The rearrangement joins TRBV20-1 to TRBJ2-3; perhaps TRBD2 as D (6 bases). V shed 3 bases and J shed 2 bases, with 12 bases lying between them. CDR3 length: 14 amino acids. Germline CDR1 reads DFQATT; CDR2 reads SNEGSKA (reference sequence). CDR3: CSASGAGTTDTQYF. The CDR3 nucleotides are TGCAGTGCTAGTGGGGCGGGGACCACAGATACGCAGTATTTT.

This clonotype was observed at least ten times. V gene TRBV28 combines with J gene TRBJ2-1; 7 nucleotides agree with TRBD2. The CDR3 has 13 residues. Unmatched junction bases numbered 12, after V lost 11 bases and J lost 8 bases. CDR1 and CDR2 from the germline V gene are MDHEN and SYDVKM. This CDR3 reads CAGSGPGWDEQFF. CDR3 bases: TGTGCCGGTAGCGGGCCGGGGTGGGATGAGCAGTTCTTC.

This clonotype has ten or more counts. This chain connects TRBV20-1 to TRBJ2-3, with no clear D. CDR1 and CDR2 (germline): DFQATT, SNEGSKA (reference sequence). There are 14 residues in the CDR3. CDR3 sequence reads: CSSRVADTTDTQYF. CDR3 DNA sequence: TGCAGCTCTAGGGTCGCTGACACCACAGATACGCAGTATTTT.

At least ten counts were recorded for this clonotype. CDR3: CASTRAGVYGYTF. The CDR3 coding sequence is TGTGCCAGCACCAGAGCGGGGGTCTATGGCTACACCTTC. This chain links TRBV6-2 or TRBV6-3 with TRBJ1-2, with D possibly TRBD1 on 5 matching bases. V lost 7 bases and J lost 4, with 13 bases in between. Per the germline V gene, CDR1 is MNHEY and CDR2 is SVGEGT. The CDR3 is made up of 13 amino acids.

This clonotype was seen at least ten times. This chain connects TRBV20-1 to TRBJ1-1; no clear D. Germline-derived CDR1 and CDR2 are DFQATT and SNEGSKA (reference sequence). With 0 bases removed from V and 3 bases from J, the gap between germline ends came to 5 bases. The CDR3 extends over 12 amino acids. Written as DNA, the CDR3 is TGCAGTGCTAGAGATGTAGACACTGAAGCTTTCTTT. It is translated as CSARDVDTEAFF.

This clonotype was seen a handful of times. In DNA, the CDR3 is TGTGCCAGCAGGGCCCAATCCAAGAACACCGGGGAGCTGTTTTTT. It yields the protein CASRAQSKNTGELFF. V and J are TRBV2 and TRBJ2-2; D uncertain. CDR1 SNHLY and CDR2 FYNNEI come from the germline V gene. Trimming stripped 6 bases from V and 1 base from J, with 12 bases between. The CDR3 sequence is 15 residues long.

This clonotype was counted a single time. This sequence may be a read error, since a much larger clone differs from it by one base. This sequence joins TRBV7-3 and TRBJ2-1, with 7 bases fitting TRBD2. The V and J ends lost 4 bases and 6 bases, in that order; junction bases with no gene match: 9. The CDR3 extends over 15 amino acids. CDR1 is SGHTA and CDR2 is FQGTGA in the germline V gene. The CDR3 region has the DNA TGTGCCAGCAGCTCGGTCCTAGCGGCTCGCAATGAGCAGTTCTTC. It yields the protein CASSSVLAARNEQFF.

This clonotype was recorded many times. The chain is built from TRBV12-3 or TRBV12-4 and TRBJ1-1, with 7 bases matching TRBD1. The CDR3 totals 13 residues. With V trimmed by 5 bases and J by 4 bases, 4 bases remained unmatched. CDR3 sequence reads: CASSVTGVTEAFF. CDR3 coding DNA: TGTGCCAGCAGTGTCACAGGGGTCACTGAAGCTTTCTTT.

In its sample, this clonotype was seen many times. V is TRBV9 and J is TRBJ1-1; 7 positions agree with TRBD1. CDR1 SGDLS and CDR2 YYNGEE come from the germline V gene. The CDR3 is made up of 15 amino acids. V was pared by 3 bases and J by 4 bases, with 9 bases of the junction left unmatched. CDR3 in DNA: TGTGCCAGCAGCGCCACGGGACAGCGGACCACTGAAGCTTTCTTT. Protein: CASSATGQRTTEAFF.

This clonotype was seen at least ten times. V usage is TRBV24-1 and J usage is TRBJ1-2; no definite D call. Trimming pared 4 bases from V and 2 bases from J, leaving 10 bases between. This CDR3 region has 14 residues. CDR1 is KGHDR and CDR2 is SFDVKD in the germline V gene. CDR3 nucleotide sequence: TGTGCCACCAGTGAGATAGGTCAGAACTATGGCTACACCTTC. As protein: CATSEIGQNYGYTF.

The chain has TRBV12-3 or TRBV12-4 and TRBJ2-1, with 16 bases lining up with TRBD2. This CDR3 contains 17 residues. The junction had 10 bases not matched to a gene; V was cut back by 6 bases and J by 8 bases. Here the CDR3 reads CASSRAGTSGRGDEQFF. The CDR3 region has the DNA TGTGCCAGCAGCCGTGCCGGGACTAGCGGGAGGGGGGATGAGCAGTTCTTC.

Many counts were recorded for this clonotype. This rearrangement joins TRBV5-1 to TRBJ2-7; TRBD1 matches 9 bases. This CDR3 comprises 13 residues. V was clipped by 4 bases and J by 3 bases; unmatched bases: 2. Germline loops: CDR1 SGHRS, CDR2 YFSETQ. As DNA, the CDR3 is TGCGCCAGCAGCGGACAGGGGTTCTACGAGCAGTACTTC. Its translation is CASSGQGFYEQYF. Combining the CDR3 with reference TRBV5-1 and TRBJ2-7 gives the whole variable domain KAGVTQTPRYLIKTRGQQVTLSCSPISGHRSVSWYQQTPGQGLQFLFEYFSETQRNKGNFPGRFSGRQFSNSRSEMNVSTLELGDSALYLCASSGQGFYEQYFGPGTRLTVT.

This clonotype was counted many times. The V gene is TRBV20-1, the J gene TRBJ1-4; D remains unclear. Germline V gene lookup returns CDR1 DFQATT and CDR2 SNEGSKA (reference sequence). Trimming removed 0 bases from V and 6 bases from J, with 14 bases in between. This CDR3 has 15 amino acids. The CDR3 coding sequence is TGCAGTGCTAGAGATGGCAGCCAGAGCCATGAAAAACTGTTTTTT. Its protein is CSARDGSQSHEKLFF.

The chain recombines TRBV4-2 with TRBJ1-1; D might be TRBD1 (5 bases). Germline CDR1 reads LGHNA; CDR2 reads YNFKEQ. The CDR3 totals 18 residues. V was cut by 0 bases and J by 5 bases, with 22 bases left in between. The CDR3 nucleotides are TGTGCCAGCAGCCAAGATCGCGGCAGGGTTAGGATAGGGACTGAAGCTTTCTTT. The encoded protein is CASSQDRGRVRIGTEAFF.

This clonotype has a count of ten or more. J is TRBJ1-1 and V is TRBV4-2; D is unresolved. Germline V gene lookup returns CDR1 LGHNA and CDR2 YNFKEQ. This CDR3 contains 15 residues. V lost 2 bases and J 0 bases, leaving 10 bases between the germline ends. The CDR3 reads CASSQSPAMNTEAFF. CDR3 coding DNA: TGTGCCAGCAGCCAAAGCCCAGCCATGAACACTGAAGCTTTCTTT.

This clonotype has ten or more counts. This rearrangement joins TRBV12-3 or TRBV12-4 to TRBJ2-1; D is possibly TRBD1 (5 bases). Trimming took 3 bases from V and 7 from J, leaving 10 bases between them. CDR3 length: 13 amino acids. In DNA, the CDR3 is TGTGCCAGCAGTTTCAGGGCCGGGAATGAGCAGTTCTTC. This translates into CASSFRAGNEQFF.

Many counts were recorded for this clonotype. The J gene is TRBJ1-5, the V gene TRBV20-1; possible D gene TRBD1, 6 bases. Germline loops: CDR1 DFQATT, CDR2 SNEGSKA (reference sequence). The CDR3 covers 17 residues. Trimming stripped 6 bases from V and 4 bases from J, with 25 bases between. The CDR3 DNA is TGCAGTGCCGACAATATTAAGGAAGGGGGATGGAATCAGCCCCAGCATTTT. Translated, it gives CSADNIKEGGWNQPQHF.

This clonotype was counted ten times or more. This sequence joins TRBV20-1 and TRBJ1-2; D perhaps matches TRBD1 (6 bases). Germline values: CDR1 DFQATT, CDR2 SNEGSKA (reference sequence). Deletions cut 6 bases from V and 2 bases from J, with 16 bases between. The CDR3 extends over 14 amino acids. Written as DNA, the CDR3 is TGCAGTGCAAACCCGGGGGCCTTGAACTATGGCTACACCTTC. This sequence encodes CSANPGALNYGYTF.

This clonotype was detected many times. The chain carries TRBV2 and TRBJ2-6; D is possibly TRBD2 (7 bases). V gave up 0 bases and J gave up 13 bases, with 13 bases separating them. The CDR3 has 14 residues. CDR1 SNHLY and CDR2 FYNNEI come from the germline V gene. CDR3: CASSEARGGGVLTF. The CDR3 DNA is TGTGCCAGCAGTGAAGCTCGCGGGGGCGGGGTCCTGACTTTC.

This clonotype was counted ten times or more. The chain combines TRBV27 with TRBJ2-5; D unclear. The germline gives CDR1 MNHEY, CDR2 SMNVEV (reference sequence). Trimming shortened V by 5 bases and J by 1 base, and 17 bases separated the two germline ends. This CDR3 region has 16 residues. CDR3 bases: TGTGCCAGCAGTCCGAACGAAAGGGATTTCCAAGAGACCCAGTACTTC. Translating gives CASSPNERDFQETQYF.

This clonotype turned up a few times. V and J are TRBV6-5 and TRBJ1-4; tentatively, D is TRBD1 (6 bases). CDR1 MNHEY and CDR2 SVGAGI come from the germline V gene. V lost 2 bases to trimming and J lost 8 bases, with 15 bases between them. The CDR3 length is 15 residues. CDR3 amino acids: CASSYGGAGREKLFF. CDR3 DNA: TGTGCCAGCAGTTACGGGGGGGCAGGACGGGAAAAACTGTTTTTT.

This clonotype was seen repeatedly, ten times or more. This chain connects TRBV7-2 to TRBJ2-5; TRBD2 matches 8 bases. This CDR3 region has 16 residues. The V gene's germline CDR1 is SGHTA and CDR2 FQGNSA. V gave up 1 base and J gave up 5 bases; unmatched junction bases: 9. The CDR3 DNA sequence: TGTGCCAGCAGCTTAGGTCAAACGGGAGGGCGGGAGACCCAGTACTTC. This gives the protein CASSLGQTGGRETQYF.

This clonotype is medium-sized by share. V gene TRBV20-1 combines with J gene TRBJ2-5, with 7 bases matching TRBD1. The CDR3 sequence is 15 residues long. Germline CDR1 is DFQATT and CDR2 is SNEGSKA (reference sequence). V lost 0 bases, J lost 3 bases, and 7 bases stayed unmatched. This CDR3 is CSAREPGTAKETQYF. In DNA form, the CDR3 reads TGCAGTGCTAGAGAGCCCGGGACAGCAAAAGAGACCCAGTACTTC.